What follows describes a single T cell receptor (beta chain). Germline V gene lookup returns CDR1 KGHDR and CDR2 SFDVKD. Trimming took off 6 bases at V and 0 bases at J, with 17 bases between the two ends. This CDR3 is 17 amino acids long. CDR3 and TCR beta VDJ profiling relied on genomic DNA as the template. Each CDR3 protein is one row after TCRdb ran MiXCR on the reads. The sample shows under 200,000 distinct CDR3 sequences, approximately 48% of them seen only once. Before being chosen for sequencing, patients had shown CD8+CD57+ cell expansion by flow cytometry. Patients were treatment-naive when blood was sampled. The source of the sample is a study of CD8+CD57+ T cells in acquired aplastic anemia. Whole-study context: DNA recovered from sorted CD4+ and CD8+ cells had a mean of 3.2 ug.

The genes are TRBV24-1 and TRBJ1-5, with no clear D. This receptor was taken from a human donor with aplastic anemia. The sample taken for sequencing was sorted CD4+, CD8+, or CD8+CD57+ T cells (not recorded which) from PBMCs. The CDR3 DNA follows: TGTGCCACCAGTTCTCCGGCAGCACCATATAGCAATCAGCCCCAGCATTTT. Amino acid sequence: CATSSPAAPYSNQPQHF.